The sequence of this TCR beta chain was determined in a study of T cell responses to AZD1222 COVID-19 vaccine. Study context: Both about-4-week and about-12-week second-dose recipients were combined.

Study-level points and caveats: Clonal diversity may have been underestimated in mostly white British donors. Vaccine-associated CD4 TCRs ranged over spike, dominating at 160-218 and 743-854.

A remark on this clone: Its cognate antigen is unknown.

CDR1 is SGDLS, CDR2 YYNGEE, per germline. The V segment lost 0 bases and the J segment 0 bases; nucleotides outside the gene matches: 1. The CDR3 extends over 15 amino acids. TCRdb's copy holds only in-frame clones and misses some; the assay was immunoSEQ multiplex PCR. The data hold about 160,000 clones, with 75% to 90% observed a single time. This TCR was recovered from an adult in good health. The chain recombines TRBV9 with TRBJ2-3, with TRBD2 identical over 7 bases. The sequencing here drew on peripheral blood, taken on day 0 of AZD1222 vaccination. CDR3: CASSVAGGSTDTQYF. In nucleotides, the CDR3 is TGTGCCAGCAGCGTAGCGGGGGGTAGCACAGATACGCAGTATTTT.